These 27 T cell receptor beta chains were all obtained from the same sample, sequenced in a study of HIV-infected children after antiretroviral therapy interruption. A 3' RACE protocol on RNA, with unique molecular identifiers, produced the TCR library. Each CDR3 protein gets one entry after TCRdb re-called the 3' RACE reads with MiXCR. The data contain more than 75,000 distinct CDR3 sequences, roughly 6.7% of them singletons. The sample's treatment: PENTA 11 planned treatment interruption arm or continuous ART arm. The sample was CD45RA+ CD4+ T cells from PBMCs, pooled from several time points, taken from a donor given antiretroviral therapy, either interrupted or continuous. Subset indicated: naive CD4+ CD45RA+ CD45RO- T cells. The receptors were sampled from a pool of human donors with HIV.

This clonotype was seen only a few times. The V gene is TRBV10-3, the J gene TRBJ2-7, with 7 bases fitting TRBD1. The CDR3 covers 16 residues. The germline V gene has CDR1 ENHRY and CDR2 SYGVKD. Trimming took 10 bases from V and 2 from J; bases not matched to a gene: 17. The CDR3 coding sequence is TGTGCCACCTCATATTCTTCCGGGACAGAACCCTACGAGCAGTACTTC. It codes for CATSYSSGTEPYEQYF.

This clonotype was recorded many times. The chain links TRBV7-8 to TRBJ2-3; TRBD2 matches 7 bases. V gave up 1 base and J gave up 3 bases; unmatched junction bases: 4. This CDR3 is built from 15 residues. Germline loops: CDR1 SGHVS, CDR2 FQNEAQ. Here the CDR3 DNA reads TGTGCCAGCAGCTTAGGAGCGGGGCTTACAGATACGCAGTATTTT. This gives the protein CASSLGAGLTDTQYF.

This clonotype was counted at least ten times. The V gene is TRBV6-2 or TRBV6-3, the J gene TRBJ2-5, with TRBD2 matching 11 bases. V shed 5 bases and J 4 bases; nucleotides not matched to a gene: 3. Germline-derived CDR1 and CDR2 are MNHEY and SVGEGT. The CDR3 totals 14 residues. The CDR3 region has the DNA TGTGCCAGCAGTGGACTAGCGGGCGGAGAGACCCAGTACTTC. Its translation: CASSGLAGGETQYF.

The CDR3 reads CSVGTGGLDTQYF. CDR3 nucleotide sequence: TGCAGCGTCGGGACAGGGGGTTTAGATACGCAGTATTTT. This chain links TRBV29-1 with TRBJ2-3, with TRBD1 matching 11 bases. The CDR3 totals 13 residues. V trimming: 6 bases; J trimming: 5 bases; junction bases outside the gene matches: 4. The germline CDR1 and CDR2 sequences are SQVTM and ANQGSEA.

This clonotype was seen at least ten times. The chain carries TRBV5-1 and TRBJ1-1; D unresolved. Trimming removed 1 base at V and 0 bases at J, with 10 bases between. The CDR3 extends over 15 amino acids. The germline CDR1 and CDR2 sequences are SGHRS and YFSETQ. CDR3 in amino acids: CASSLNGDMNTEAFF. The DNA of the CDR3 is TGCGCCAGCAGCTTGAACGGGGATATGAACACTGAAGCTTTCTTT.

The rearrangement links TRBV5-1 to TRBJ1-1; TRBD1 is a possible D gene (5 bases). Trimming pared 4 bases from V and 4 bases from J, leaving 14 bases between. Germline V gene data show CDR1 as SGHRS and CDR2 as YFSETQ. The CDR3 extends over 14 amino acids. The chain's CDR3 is CASSATVGSTEAFF. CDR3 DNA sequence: TGCGCCAGCAGCGCGACAGTGGGCAGCACTGAAGCTTTCTTT.

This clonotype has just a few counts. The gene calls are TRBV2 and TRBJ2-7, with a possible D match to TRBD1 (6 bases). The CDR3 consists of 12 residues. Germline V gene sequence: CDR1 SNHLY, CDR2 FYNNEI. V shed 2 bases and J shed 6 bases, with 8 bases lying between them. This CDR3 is CASSEQGIEQYF. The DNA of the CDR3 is TGTGCCAGCAGTGAACAGGGGATCGAGCAGTACTTC.

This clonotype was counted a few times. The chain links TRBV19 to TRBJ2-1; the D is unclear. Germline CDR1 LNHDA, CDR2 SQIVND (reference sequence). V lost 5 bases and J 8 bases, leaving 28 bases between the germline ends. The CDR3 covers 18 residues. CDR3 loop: CASSLRESLPKAYDEQFF. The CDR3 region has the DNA TGTGCCAGTAGTCTAAGGGAATCTCTTCCTAAGGCTTACGATGAGCAGTTCTTC.

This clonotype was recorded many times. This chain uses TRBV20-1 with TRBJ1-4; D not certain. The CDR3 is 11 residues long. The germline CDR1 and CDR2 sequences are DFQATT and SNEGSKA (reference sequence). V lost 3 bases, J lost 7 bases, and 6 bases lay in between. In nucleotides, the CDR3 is TGCAGTGCTAGCTGGATTGAAAAACTGTTTTTT. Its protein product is CSASWIEKLFF.

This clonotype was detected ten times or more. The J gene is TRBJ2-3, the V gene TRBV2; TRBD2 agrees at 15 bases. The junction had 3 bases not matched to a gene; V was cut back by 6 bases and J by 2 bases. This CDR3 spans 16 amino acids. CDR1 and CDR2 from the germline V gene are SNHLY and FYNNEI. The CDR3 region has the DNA TGTGCCAGCAGATGGACTAGCGGGGGGGCCACAGATACGCAGTATTTT. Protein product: CASRWTSGGATDTQYF.

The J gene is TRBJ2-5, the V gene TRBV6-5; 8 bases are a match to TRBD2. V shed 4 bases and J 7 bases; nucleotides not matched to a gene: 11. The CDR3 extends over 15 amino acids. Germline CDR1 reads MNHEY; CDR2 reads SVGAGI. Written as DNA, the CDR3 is TGTGCCAGCAGTTTTAGCGGGACGGCGCATGGGACCCAGTACTTC. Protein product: CASSFSGTAHGTQYF.

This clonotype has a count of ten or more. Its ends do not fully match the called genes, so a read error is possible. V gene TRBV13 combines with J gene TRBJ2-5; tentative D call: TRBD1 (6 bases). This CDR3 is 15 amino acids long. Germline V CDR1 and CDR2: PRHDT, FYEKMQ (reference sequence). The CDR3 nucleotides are TGTGCCAGCTCTCTGGGGGCAGGGAACCAAGACACCCAGTACTTT. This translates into CASSLGAGNQDTQYF.

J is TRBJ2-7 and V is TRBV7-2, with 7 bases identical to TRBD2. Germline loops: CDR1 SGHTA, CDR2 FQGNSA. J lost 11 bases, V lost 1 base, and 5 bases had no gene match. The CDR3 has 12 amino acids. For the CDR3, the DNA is TGTGCCAGCAGCTTAGTAGAAGGGAGGGAGTACTTC. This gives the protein CASSLVEGREYF.

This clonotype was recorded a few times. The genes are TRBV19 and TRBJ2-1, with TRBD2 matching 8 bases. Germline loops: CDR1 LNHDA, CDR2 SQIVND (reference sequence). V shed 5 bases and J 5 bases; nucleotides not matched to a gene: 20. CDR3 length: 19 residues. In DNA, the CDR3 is TGTGCCAGTAGTTTACACCGGGGACTGACTAGCGAGCGGGACAATGAGCAGTTCTTC. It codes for CASSLHRGLTSERDNEQFF.

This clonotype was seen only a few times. This CDR3 is CASSLDRALREKLFF. For the CDR3, the DNA is TGTGCCAGCAGCTTAGACAGGGCCCTTCGTGAAAAACTGTTTTTT. The chain couples TRBV7-8 to TRBJ1-4; D perhaps matches TRBD1 (6 bases). Per germline, CDR1 SGHVS and CDR2 FQNEAQ. Trimming took off 1 base at V and 7 bases at J, with 13 bases between the two ends. The CDR3 consists of 15 residues.

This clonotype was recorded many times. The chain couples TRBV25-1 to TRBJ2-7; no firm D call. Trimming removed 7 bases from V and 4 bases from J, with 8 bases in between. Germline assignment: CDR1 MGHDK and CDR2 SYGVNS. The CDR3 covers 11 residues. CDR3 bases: TGTGCCAGCACCCGAGGATACGAGCAGTACTTC. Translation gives CASTRGYEQYF.

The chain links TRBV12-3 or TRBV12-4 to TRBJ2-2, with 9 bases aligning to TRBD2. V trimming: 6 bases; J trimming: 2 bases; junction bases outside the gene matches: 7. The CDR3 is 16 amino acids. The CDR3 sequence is CASSLPSGVNTGELFF. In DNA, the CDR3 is TGTGCCAGCAGCTTGCCTAGCGGGGTCAACACCGGGGAGCTGTTTTTT.

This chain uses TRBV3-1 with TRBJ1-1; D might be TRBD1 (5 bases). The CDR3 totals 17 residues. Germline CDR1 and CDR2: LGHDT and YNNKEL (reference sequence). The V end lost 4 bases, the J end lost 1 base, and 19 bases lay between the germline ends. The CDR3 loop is CASSPYLRGVANTEAFF. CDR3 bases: TGTGCCAGCAGCCCGTATCTGAGAGGGGTGGCGAACACTGAAGCTTTCTTT. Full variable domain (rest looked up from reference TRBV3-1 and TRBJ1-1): DTAVSQTPKYLVTQMGNDKSIKCEQNLGHDTMYWYKQDSKKFLKIMFSYNNKELIINETVPNRFSPKSPDKAHLNLHINSLELGDSAVYFCASSPYLRGVANTEAFFGQGTRLTVV.

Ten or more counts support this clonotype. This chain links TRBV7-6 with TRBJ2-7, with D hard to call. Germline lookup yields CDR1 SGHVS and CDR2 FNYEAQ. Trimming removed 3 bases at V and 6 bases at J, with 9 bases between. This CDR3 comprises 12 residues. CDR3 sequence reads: CASSLHTGEQYF. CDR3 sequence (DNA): TGTGCCAGCAGCTTGCATACCGGCGAGCAGTACTTC.

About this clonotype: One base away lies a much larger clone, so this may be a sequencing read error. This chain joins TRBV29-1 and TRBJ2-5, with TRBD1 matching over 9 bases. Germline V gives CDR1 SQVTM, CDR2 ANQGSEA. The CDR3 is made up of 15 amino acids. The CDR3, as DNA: TGCATCGTTGCTCCGACAGGGGGGTATCAAGAGACCCAGTACTTC. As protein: CIVAPTGGYQETQYF. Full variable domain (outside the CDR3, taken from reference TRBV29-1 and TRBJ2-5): SAVISQKPSRDICQRGTSLTIQCQVDSQVTMMFWYRQQPGQSLTLIATANQGSEATYESGFVIDKFPISRPNLTFSTLTVSNMSPEDSSIYLCIVAPTGGYQETQYFGPGTRLLVL.

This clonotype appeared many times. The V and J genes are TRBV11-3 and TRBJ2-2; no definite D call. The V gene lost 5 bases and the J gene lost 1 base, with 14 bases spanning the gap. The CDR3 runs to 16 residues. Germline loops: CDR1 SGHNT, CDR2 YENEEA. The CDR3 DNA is TGTGCCAGCAGCCGCCCAGACACGGGGAACACCGGGGAGCTGTTTTTT. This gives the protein CASSRPDTGNTGELFF.

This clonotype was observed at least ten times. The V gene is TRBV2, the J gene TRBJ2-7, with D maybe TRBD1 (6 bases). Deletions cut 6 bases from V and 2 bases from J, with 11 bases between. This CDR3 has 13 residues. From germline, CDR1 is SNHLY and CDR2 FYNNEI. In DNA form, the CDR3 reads TGTGCCAGCAGCCTTCGGGACACCTACGAGCAGTACTTC. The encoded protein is CASSLRDTYEQYF.

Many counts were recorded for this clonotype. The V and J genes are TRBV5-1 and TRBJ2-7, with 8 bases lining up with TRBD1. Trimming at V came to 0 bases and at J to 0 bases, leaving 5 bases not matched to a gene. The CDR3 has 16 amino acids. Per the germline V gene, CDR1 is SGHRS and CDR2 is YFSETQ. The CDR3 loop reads CASSLGDRTSSYEQYF. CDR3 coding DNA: TGCGCCAGCAGCTTGGGGGACAGGACCAGCTCCTACGAGCAGTACTTC.

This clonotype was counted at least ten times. As DNA, the CDR3 is TGTGCCAGCAGGGAGGGGGACAGCTCCTACAATGAGCAGTTCTTC. Its protein is CASREGDSSYNEQFF. The V and J genes are TRBV2 and TRBJ2-1; possibly TRBD1 for D (7 bases). CDR1 and CDR2 (germline): SNHLY, FYNNEI. The CDR3 has 15 residues. The V and J ends lost 6 bases and 0 bases respectively, with 12 bases between them.

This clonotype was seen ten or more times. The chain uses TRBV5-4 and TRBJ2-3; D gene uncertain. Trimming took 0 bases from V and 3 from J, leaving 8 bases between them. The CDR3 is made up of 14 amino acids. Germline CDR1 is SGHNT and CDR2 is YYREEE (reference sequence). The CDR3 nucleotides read TGTGCCAGCAGCTTGGGTGGTCCTACAGATACGCAGTATTTT. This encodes CASSLGGPTDTQYF.

The CDR3 is CASSYFVYRDQPQHF. The CDR3 DNA reads as TGTGCCAGCAGTTACTTCGTCTACAGGGACCAGCCCCAGCATTTT. The V gene is TRBV6-5, the J gene TRBJ1-5; D might be TRBD1 (6 bases). CDR1 is MNHEY, CDR2 SVGAGI, per germline. This CDR3 contains 15 residues. V was shortened by 1 base and J by 7 bases, with 14 bases between the two germline ends.

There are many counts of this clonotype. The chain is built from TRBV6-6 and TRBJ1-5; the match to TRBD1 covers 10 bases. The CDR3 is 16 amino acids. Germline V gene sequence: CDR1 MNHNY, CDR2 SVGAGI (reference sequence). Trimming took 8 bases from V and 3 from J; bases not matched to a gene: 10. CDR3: CASGLRTGGVNQPQHF. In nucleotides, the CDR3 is TGTGCCAGCGGTCTGAGGACAGGGGGAGTCAATCAGCCCCAGCATTTT.